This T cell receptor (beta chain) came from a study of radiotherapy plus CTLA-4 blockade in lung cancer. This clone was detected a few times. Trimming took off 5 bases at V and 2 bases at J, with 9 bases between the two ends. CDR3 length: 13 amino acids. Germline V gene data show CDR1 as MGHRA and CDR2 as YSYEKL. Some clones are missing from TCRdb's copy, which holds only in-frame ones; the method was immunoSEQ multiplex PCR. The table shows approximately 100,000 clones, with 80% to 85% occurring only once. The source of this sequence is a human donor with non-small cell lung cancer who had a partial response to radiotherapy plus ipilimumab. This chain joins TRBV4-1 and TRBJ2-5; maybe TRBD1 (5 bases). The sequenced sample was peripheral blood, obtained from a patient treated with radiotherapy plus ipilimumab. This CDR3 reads CASSRGFQETQYF. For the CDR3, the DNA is TGCGCCAGCAGCAGGGGATTTCAAGAGACCCAGTACTTC.